These T cell receptor beta chains were read from a single sample in a study of identical twins. TCRdb ran MiXCR on the 5' RACE reads and lists one entry per CDR3 protein. The table includes 450,000 or so distinct CDR3 sequences, roughly 20% detected once. Input material: naive T cells sorted from blood. All receptors derive from a man in his forties or fifties in good health. The CDR3 runs from the conserved cysteine through the conserved F or W. D genes are given only for firm matches. Clone size appears in some rows only: once, few, many, or a class for an expanded clone.

D gene	V gene	J gene	clone size	CDR3 DNA	CDR3 protein
.	TRBV27	TRBJ2-5	few	TGTGCCAGCAGTGTGACTAGCCAAGAGACCCAGTACTTC	CASSVTSQETQYF
TRBD1	TRBV7-9	TRBJ2-5	.	TGTGCCGGGAAGCGAGGGGGCGCAGAGACCCAGTACTTC	CAGKRGGAETQYF
.	TRBV10-3	TRBJ2-7	.	TGTGCCATCAGTGAGGCTAGCGTTACGTACTTC	CAISEASVTYF
TRBD1	TRBV19	TRBJ1-1	few	TGTGCCAGTAGTCCGGGACAGGGGACTGAAGCTTTCTTT	CASSPGQGTEAFF
TRBD2	TRBV7-2	TRBJ2-7	few	TGTGCCAGCAGCGAAACTAGCGGGGGGGTCTACGAGCAGTACTTC	CASSETSGGVYEQYF
TRBD2	TRBV20-1	TRBJ2-2	.	TGCAGTGCTAGGCCGCCGGGACTAGTTGACACCGGGGAGCTGTTTTTT	CSARPPGLVDTGELFF
.	TRBV6-2/TRBV6-3	TRBJ2-7	many	TGTGCCAGCAGTTACTCGAAGGTCAGTGGAGGGTACGAGCAGTACTTC	CASSYSKVSGGYEQYF
TRBD2	TRBV6-1	TRBJ2-3	many	TGTGCCAGCAGGCTAGCGGTCACAGATACGCAGTATTTT	CASRLAVTDTQYF
.	TRBV28	TRBJ2-3	many	TGTGCCAGCAGTTTTAGGGGGTTGACAGATACGCAGTATTTT	CASSFRGLTDTQYF
TRBD2	TRBV4-3	TRBJ2-7	.	TGCGCCAGCAGCCAAGCTGCGGGAGCCGGCAGCCCTCGGGAGCAGTACTTC	CASSQAAGAGSPREQYF
.	TRBV7-7	TRBJ2-2	many	TGTGCCAGCAGCCCAGACAGCGAGGGTTCGGGGGAGCTGTTTTTT	CASSPDSEGSGELFF
TRBD1	TRBV4-3	TRBJ1-1	many	TGCGCCAGCAGCCAAGATGGGACAGGGGGCACTGAAGCTTTCTTT	CASSQDGTGGTEAFF
.	TRBV5-1	TRBJ1-6	few	TGCGCCAGCAGCCGCACCGCAGGGGCCCGATCGCCCCTCCACTTT	CASSRTAGARSPLHF